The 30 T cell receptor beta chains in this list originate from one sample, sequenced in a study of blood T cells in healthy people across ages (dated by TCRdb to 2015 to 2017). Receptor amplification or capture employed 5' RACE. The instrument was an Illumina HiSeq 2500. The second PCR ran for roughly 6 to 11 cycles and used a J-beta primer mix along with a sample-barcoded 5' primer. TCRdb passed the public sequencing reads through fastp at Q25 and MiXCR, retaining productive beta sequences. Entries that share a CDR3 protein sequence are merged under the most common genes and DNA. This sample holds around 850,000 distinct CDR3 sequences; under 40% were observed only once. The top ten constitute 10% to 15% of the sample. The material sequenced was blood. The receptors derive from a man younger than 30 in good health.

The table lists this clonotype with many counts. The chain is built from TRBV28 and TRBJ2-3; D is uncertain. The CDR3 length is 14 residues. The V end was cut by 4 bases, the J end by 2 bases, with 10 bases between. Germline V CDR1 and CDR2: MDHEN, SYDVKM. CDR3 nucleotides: TGTGCCAGCAGTTGGGATAGATCCACAGATACGCAGTATTTT. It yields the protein CASSWDRSTDTQYF. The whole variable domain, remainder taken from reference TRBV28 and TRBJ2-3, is DVKVTQSSRYLVKRTGEKVFLECVQDMDHENMFWYRQDPGLGLRLIYFSYDVKMKEKGDIPEGYSVSREKKERFSLILESASTNQTSMYLCASSWDRSTDTQYFGPGTRLTVL.

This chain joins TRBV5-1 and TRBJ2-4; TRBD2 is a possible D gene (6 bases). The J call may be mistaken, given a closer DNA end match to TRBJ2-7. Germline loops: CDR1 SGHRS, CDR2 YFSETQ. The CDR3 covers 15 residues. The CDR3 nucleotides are TGCGCCAGCAGCCCTTCCGGGACTTATACCTACGAGCAGTACTTC. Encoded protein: CASSPSGTYTYEQYF.

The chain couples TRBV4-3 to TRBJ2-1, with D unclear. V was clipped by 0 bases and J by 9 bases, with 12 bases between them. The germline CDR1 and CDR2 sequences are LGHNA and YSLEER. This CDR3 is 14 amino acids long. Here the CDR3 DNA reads TGCGCCAGCAGCCAAGATCCGGCTCCCGGTGAGCAGTTCTTC. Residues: CASSQDPAPGEQFF.

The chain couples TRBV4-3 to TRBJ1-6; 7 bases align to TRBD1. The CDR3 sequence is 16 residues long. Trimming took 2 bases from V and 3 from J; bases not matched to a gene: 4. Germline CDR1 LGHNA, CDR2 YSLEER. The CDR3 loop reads CASSQQGGNYNSPLHF. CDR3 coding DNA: TGCGCCAGCAGCCAACAGGGGGGCAACTATAATTCACCCCTCCACTTT.

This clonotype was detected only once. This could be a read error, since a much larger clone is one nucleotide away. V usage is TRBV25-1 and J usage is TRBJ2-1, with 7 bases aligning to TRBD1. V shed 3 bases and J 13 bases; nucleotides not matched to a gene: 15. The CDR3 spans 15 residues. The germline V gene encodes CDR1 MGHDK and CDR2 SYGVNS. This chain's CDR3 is CASSDEGAALETQFF. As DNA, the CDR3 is TGTGCCAGCAGTGACGAGGGGGCAGCCCTAGAGACCCAGTTCTTC.

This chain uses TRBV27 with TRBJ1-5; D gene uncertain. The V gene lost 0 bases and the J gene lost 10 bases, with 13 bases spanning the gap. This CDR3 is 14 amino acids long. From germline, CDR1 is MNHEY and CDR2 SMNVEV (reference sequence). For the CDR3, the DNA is TGTGCCAGCAGTTTATCCTTACACGGCTACCCCCAGCATTTT. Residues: CASSLSLHGYPQHF.

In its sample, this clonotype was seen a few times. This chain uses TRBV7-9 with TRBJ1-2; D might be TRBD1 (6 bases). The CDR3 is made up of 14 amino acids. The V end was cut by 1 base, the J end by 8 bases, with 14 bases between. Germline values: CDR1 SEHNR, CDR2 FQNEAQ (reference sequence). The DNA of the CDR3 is TGTGCCAGCAGCTTAGGGCCCCGGACAGACGGCTACACCTTC. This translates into CASSLGPRTDGYTF. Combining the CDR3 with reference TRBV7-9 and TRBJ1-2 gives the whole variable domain DTGVSQNPRHKITKRGQNVTFRCDPISEHNRLYWYRQTLGQGPEFLTYFQNEAQLEKSRLLSDRFSAERPKGSFSTLEIQRTEQGDSAMYLCASSLGPRTDGYTFGSGTRLTVV.

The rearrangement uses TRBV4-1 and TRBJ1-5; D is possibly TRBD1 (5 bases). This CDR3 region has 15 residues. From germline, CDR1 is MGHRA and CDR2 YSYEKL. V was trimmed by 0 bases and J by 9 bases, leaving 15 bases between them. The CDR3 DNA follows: TGCGCCAGCAGCCAAGATGGACTCCTTACAGGGCCCCAGCATTTT. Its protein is CASSQDGLLTGPQHF.

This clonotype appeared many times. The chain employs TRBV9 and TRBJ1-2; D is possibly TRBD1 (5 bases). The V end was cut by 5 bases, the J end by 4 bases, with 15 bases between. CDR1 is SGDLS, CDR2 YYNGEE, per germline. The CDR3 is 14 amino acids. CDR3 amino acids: CASRSGSFSYGYTF. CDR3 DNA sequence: TGTGCCAGCAGATCAGGGTCGTTTTCCTATGGCTACACCTTC.

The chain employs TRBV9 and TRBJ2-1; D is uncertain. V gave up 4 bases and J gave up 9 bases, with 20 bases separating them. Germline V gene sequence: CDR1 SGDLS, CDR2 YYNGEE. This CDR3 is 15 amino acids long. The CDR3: CASSPRDIQPAEQFF. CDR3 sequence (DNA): TGTGCCAGCAGCCCCCGTGATATCCAGCCCGCTGAGCAGTTCTTC.

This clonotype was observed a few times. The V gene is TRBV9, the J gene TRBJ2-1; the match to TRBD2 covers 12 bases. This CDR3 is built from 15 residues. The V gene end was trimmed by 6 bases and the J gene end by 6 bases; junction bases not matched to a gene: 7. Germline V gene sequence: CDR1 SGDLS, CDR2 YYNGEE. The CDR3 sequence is CASNQLAGGFNEQFF. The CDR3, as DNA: TGTGCCAGCAACCAACTAGCGGGGGGCTTCAATGAGCAGTTCTTC.

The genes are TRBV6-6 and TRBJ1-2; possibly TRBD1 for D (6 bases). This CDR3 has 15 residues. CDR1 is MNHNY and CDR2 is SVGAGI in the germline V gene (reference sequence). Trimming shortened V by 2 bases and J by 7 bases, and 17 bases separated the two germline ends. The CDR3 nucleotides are TGTGCCAGCAGTTACGTGGAGGATCAGGGGACTGGCTACACCTTC. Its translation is CASSYVEDQGTGYTF.

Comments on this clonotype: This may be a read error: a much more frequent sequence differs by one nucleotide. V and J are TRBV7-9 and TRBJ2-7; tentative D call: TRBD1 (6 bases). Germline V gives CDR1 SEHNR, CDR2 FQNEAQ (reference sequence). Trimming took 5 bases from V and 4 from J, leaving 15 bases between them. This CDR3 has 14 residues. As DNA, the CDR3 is TGTGCCAGCAGCACAGCCGGGACACTTTACGAGCAGTACTTC. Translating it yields CASSTAGTLYEQYF.

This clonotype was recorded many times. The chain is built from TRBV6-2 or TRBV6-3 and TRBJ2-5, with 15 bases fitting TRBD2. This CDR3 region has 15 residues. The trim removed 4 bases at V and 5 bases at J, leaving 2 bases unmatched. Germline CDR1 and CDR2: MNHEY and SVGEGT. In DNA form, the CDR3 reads TGTGCCAGCAGTTGGACTAGCGGGGGGGCCGAGACCCAGTACTTC. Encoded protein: CASSWTSGGAETQYF.

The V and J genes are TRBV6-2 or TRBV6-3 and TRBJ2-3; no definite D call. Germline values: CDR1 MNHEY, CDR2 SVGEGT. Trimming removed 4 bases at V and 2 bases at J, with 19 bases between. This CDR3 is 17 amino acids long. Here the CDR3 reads CASSSTNNRHPTDTQYF. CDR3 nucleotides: TGTGCCAGCAGTTCCACGAATAACCGCCACCCCACAGATACGCAGTATTTT.

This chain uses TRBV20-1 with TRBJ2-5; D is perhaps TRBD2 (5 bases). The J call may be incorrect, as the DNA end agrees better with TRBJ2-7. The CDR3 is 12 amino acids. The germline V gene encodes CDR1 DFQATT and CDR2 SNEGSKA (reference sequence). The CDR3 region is CSAAGVDYEQYF. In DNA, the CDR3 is TGCAGTGCTGCGGGCGTCGACTACGAGCAGTACTTC.

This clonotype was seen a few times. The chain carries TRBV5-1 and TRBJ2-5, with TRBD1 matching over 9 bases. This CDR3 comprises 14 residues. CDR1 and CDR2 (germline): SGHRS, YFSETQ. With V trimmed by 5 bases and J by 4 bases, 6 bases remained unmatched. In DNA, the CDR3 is TGCGCCAGCAGTTCGGGACAGGGCGCAGAGACCCAGTACTTC. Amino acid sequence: CASSSGQGAETQYF.

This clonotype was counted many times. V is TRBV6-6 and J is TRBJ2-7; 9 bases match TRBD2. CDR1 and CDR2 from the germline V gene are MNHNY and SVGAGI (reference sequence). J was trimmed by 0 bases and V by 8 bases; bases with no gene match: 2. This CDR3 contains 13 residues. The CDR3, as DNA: TGTGCCAGCCTTAGCGGGGGCTCCTACGAGCAGTACTTC. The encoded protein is CASLSGGSYEQYF.

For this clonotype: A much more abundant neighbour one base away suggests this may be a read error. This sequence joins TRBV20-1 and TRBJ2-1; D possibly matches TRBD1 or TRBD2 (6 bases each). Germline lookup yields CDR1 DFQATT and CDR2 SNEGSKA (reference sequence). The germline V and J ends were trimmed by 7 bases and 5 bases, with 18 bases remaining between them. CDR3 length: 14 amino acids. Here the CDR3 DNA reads TGCAGTGTCGGGGGTGGGGGCGATAACAATGAGCAGTTCTTC. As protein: CSVGGGGDNNEQFF.

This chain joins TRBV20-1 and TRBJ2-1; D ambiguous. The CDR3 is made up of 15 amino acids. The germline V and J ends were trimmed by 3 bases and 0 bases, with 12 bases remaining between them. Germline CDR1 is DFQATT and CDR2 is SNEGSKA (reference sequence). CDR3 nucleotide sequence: TGCAGTGCTAGTGAGGCGGCCGGCTCCTACAATGAGCAGTTCTTC. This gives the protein CSASEAAGSYNEQFF.

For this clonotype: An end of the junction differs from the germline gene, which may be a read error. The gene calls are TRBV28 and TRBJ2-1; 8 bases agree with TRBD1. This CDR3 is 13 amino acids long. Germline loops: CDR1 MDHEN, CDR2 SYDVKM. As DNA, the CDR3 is TGTGCCGGCAGCCGATCAGGGGGCTTGAGTGGGTTCTTC. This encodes CAGSRSGGLSGFF.

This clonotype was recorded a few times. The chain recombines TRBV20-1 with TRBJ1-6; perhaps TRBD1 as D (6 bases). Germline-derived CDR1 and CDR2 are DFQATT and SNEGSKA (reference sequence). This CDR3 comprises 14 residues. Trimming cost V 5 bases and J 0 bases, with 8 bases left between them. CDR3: CSAGDNSYNSPLHF. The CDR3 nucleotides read TGCAGTGCTGGGGACAACTCCTATAATTCACCCCTCCACTTT.

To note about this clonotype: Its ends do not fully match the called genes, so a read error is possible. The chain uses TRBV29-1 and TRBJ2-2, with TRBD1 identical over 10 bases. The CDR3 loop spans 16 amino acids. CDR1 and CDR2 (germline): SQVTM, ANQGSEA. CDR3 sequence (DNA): TGCAGCGCTGAACGACAGGGGGCCGCGAACACCGGGGAGCTGTTTTTT. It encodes CSAERQGAANTGELFF.

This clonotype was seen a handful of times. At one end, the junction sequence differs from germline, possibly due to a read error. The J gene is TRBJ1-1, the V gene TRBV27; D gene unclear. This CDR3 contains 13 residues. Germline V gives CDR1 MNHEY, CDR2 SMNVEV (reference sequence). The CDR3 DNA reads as TGTGCCAGCAGTGTATCGGCGCACACTGAAGCTTTCTTT. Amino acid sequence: CASSVSAHTEAFF.

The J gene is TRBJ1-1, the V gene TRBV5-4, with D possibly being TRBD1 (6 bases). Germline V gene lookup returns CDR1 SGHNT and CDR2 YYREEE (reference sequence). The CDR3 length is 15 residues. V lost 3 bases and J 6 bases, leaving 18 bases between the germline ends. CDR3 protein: CASSWERGSTSEAFF. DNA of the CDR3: TGTGCCAGCAGCTGGGAGAGGGGGTCTACTTCTGAAGCTTTCTTT.

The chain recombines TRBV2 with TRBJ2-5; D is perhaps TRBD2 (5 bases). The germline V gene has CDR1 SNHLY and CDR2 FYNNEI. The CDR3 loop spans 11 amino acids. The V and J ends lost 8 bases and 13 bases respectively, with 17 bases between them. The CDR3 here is CASSTTRVRYF. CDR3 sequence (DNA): TGTGCCAGCTCTACCACTAGAGTCCGGTACTTC.

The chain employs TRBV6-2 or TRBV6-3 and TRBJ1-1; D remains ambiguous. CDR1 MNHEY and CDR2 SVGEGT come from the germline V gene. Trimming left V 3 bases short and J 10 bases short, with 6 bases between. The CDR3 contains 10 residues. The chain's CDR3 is CASSYSGAFF. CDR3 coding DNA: TGTGCCAGCAGTTATAGTGGAGCTTTCTTT.

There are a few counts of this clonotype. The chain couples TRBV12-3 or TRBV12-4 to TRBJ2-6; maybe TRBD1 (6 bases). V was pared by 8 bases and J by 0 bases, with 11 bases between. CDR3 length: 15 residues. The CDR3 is CASGTPPSGANVLTF. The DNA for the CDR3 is TGTGCCAGCGGGACACCGCCCTCTGGGGCCAACGTCCTGACTTTC.

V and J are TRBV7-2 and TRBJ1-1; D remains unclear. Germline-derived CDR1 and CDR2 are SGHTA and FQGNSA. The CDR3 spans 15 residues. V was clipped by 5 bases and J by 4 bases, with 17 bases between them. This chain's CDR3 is CASSPSRAPGTEAFF. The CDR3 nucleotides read TGTGCCAGCAGCCCCTCTCGGGCCCCTGGCACTGAAGCTTTCTTT.

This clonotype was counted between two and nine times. The CDR3 nucleotides are TGTGCCAGCAGCTTGGGACTTCCGGAGACCCAGTACTTC. Translation gives CASSLGLPETQYF. This chain uses TRBV13 with TRBJ2-5, with D tentatively TRBD2 (6 bases). V was cut by 3 bases and J by 5 bases, with 10 bases left in between. CDR1 and CDR2 from the germline V gene are PRHDT and FYEKMQ (reference sequence). The CDR3 totals 13 residues.